This is a list of T cell receptor beta chains from one sample in a study of OX40 agonist ivuxolimab in advanced cancers. The method was immunoSEQ multiplex PCR; TCRdb's version includes in-frame clones alone and lacks a portion of them. Of roughly 32,000 clones listed, approximately 82% were seen once; the top ten hold 2.5% to 3%. The sequencing here drew on CD4+ or CD8+ T cells sorted from blood, taken in a trial of the OX40 agonist ivuxolimab. These receptors were taken from an adult with an advanced solid tumor such as melanoma, head and neck, liver or kidney cancer. The CDR3 runs from the conserved cysteine through the conserved F or W. Fields, in order: clone size, D gene, V gene, J gene, CDR3 DNA, CDR3 protein. The D gene is left open where the match is weak. Clone size, where shown, is once, few, many, or a class for clones that have expanded.

.	TRBD1	TRBV7-9	TRBJ1-2	TGTGCCAGCAGCTGGATGACAGGGGGTAACTATGGCTACACCTTC	CASSWMTGGNYGYTF
few	.	TRBV7-8	TRBJ2-2	TGTGCCAGCAGCTTAGACCTGACTAGGACCGGGGAGCTGTTTTTT	CASSLDLTRTGELFF
.	TRBD1	TRBV4-2	TRBJ1-2	TGTGCCAGCAGCCGGGACAGAAGCTATGGCTACACCTTC	CASSRDRSYGYTF
.	.	TRBV6-5	TRBJ2-2	TGTGCCAGCAGGCCAGAAAGGGGTTACGGGGAGCTGTTTTTT	CASRPERGYGELFF
.	.	TRBV6-6	TRBJ2-7	TGTGCCAGCAGTCCAATCGCTGAATACGAGCAGTACTTC	CASSPIAEYEQYF
.	.	TRBV7-9	TRBJ1-2	TGTGCCAGCAGCTCACACCTGGGAGGCTACACCTTC	CASSSHLGGYTF
.	.	TRBV7-3	TRBJ2-3	TGTGCCAGCAGCCCGCGAGGTGACCTGAGCACAGATACGCAGTATTTT	CASSPRGDLSTDTQYF
.	.	TRBV30	TRBJ1-5	TGTGCCTGGAGTGTACAGTCGGGGAGTAGCAATCAGCCCCAGCATTTT	CAWSVQSGSSNQPQHF
.	.	TRBV4-1	TRBJ2-7	TGCGCCAGCAGCCAACCCGACACCTACGAGCAGTACTTC	CASSQPDTYEQYF
.	TRBD1	TRBV7-9	TRBJ1-1	TGTGCCAGCAGCTTTCACAGGGGGATCCTGAACACTGAAGCTTTCTTT	CASSFHRGILNTEAFF
.	.	TRBV5-4	TRBJ2-7	TGTGCCAGCAGCGCCCCTCGCGGCCGGGACCGCCACGAGCAGTACTTC	CASSAPRGRDRHEQYF
.	.	TRBV5-1	TRBJ1-5	TGCGCCAGCAGCCCGGAAGGGGTCCAGCCCCAGCATTTT	CASSPEGVQPQHF
.	.	TRBV28	TRBJ1-6	TGTGCCAGCAGTCCCCCCCCAGGGATGAATTCACCCCTCCACTTT	CASSPPPGMNSPLHF
.	TRBD1	TRBV30	TRBJ1-4	TGTGCCTGGACGCATCCCGGGACAGGGTTTGAAAAACTGTTTTTT	CAWTHPGTGFEKLFF
.	.	TRBV27	TRBJ1-1	TGTGCCAGCAGCGCAGATCACACTGAAGCTTTCTTT	CASSADHTEAFF
.	TRBD1	TRBV5-4	TRBJ1-1	TGTGCCAGCAGCTGGGACAGGGCTGAAGCTTTCTTT	CASSWDRAEAFF
.	.	TRBV4-1	TRBJ1-3	TGCGCCAGCAGCCGAGAACAGCCAAACTCTGGAAACACCATATATTTT	CASSREQPNSGNTIYF
once	TRBD1	TRBV7-8	TRBJ1-5	TGTGCCAGCAGAGAATCGACAGGGGGCCATCAGCCCCAGCATTTT	CASRESTGGHQPQHF
.	TRBD1	TRBV7-8	TRBJ1-3	TGTGCCAGCAGCCCCCGGGACAGTTTCTCTGGAAACACCATATATTTT	CASSPRDSFSGNTIYF
.	TRBD1	TRBV7-8	TRBJ2-7	TGTGCCAGCAGCCTGGACAGGGTGGGCCACGAGCAGTACTTC	CASSLDRVGHEQYF
.	.	TRBV11-2	TRBJ1-2	TGTGCCAGCAGCTCCGCGGGGGGCAACTATGGCTACACCTTC	CASSSAGGNYGYTF
.	TRBD1	TRBV4-3	TRBJ1-2	TGCGCCAGCAGCCAGGACAGGGAGTATGGCTACACCTTC	CASSQDREYGYTF
.	.	TRBV6-5	TRBJ2-7	TGTGCCAGCAGAATTACCGGGACCTCACCCTACGAGCAGTACTTC	CASRITGTSPYEQYF
.	.	TRBV5-1	TRBJ2-2	TGCGCCAGCAGCCCGGCAATAGCAACCGGGGAGCTGTTTTTT	CASSPAIATGELFF
.	.	TRBV5-1	TRBJ1-1	TGCGCCAGCAGCTTGGGGGACCGACCAAGGGGGACTGAAGCTTTCTTT	CASSLGDRPRGTEAFF
.	.	TRBV30	TRBJ1-1	TGTGCCTGGAGTGACCCAGGAGGAGTGGATAACACTGAAGCTTTCTTT	CAWSDPGGVDNTEAFF
.	.	TRBV10-3	TRBJ2-3	TGTGCCATCAGCGGAGATACGCAGTATTTT	CAISGDTQYF
.	.	TRBV19	TRBJ1-3	TGTGCCAGTAGTGGGGGACTGCACTCTGGAAACACCATATATTTT	CASSGGLHSGNTIYF
.	.	TRBV9	TRBJ1-4	TGTGCCAGCAGCGTGGAGGGAAGGGGCAGTGATGAAAAACTGTTTTTT	CASSVEGRGSDEKLFF
.	.	TRBV11-1	TRBJ2-1	TGTGCCAGCAGCTTAAGGCTAGCTGGGAATGAGCAGTTCTTC	CASSLRLAGNEQFF
few	TRBD2	TRBV7-2	TRBJ2-7	TGTGCCAGCAGCTCCCGGACTAGCGGGAGCAGATACGAGCAGTACTTC	CASSSRTSGSRYEQYF
.	TRBD1	TRBV7-2	TRBJ2-7	TGTGCCAGCAGCTTAGGGACAGGGGCATTC	CASSLGTGAF
once	TRBD2	TRBV2	TRBJ2-5	TGTGCCAGCAGCCGGCTTGTGGCGGGGGGTAGTGAGACCCAGTACTTC	CASSRLVAGGSETQYF
.	.	TRBV5-5	TRBJ2-1	TGTGCCAGCAGCCCTAGCCTCCTGAGCTCCTACAATGAGCAGTTCTTC	CASSPSLLSSYNEQFF
.	.	TRBV2	TRBJ2-1	TGTGCCAGCAGGACTCGGGGAGATCGGAATGAGCAGTTCTTC	CASRTRGDRNEQFF
.	.	TRBV18	TRBJ1-5	TGTGCCAGCTCACCTTCGACTTGGGTGTCTTATCAGCCCCAGCATTTT	CASSPSTWVSYQPQHF